These 17 T cell receptor beta chains originate from one sample sequenced in a study of blood T cell repertoires in COVID-19. TCRdb's table, derived via immunoSEQ multiplex PCR, lists solely in-frame clones and lacks some. The table has about 33,000 clones, about 86% seen once. Sequenced input: peripheral blood. These receptors came from a human donor in a cohort sampled during active COVID-19.

The V call is TRBV9, the J call TRBJ2-2; D is unclear. Germline V gene lookup returns CDR1 SGDLS and CDR2 YYNGEE. The CDR3 sequence is 14 residues long. The V end lost 2 bases, the J end lost 0 bases, and 5 bases lay between the germline ends. The CDR3 region has the DNA TGTGCCAGCAGCGTGTCAGCGAACACCGGGGAGCTGTTTTTT. Its translation is CASSVSANTGELFF. The whole variable domain, remainder taken from reference TRBV9 and TRBJ2-2, is DSGVTQTPKHLITATGQRVTLRCSPRSGDLSVYWYQQSLDQGLQFLIQYYNGEERAKGNILERFSAQQFPDLHSELNLSSLELGDSALYFCASSVSANTGELFFGEGSRLTVL.

This clone was observed a few times. The chain couples TRBV29-1 to TRBJ1-3; D is unresolved. V lost 7 bases and J 0 bases, leaving 19 bases between the germline ends. Germline V gives CDR1 SQVTM, CDR2 ANQGSEA. The CDR3 length is 16 residues. The CDR3 reads CSASPSSTNSGNTIYF. The CDR3, as DNA: TGCAGCGCTTCACCCTCTTCGACAAACTCTGGAAACACCATATATTTT.

The chain carries TRBV5-1 and TRBJ2-7; 11 bases match TRBD2. Unmatched junction bases numbered 29, after V lost 7 bases and J lost 5 bases. The CDR3 loop spans 21 amino acids. CDR1 is SGHRS, CDR2 YFSETQ, per germline. The CDR3 DNA sequence: TGCGCCAGCCGGAACACAGGGGCATTTACTAGCGGGAGTAGTTTTATCCACGAGCAGTACTTC. This encodes CASRNTGAFTSGSSFIHEQYF.

The chain is built from TRBV5-1 and TRBJ1-3; possibly TRBD1 for D (5 bases). Germline values: CDR1 SGHRS, CDR2 YFSETQ. Deletions cut 4 bases from V and 2 bases from J, with 10 bases between. The CDR3 has 14 residues. CDR3 in amino acids: CASSQGAAGNTIYF. CDR3 nucleotide sequence: TGCGCCAGCAGCCAAGGGGCGGCTGGAAACACCATATATTTT.

The rearrangement links TRBV21-1 to TRBJ1-6; the table's D call of TRBD1 was not tested on the DNA. TRBV21-1 constitutes a pseudogene. There are 15 residues in the CDR3. CDR3 protein: CASSKESSFNSPLHF. The CDR3 nucleotides read TGTGCCAGCAGCAAAGAATCCAGTTTCAATTCACCCCTCCACTTT.

The count of this clone is one. CDR3 sequence (DNA): TGTGCCAGTAGTATTCGGGGGGGCGCAAGCACAGATACGCAGTATTTT. Translated, it gives CASSIRGGASTDTQYF. The chain recombines TRBV19 with TRBJ2-3; 8 bases are a match to TRBD2. CDR1 LNHDA and CDR2 SQIVND come from the germline V gene (reference sequence). V shed 3 bases and J 0 bases; nucleotides not matched to a gene: 5. The CDR3 contains 16 residues.

The CDR3: CASSYSPGMIGEKLFF. The DNA for the CDR3 is TGTGCCAGCAGTTACTCACCGGGAATGATAGGAGAAAAACTGTTTTTT. This rearrangement joins TRBV6-5 to TRBJ1-4; D unclear. The germline gives CDR1 MNHEY, CDR2 SVGAGI. Trimming took off 0 bases at V and 8 bases at J, with 16 bases between the two ends. This CDR3 spans 16 amino acids.

The chain couples TRBV4-1 to TRBJ1-6, with D maybe TRBD1 (5 bases). CDR1 and CDR2 (germline): MGHRA, YSYEKL. The CDR3 spans 15 residues. V dropped 0 bases and J dropped 10 bases, with 13 bases sitting between them. The CDR3 spells CASSQDGGLRSPLHF. The CDR3, as DNA: TGCGCCAGCAGCCAAGATGGGGGGTTGAGGTCACCCCTCCACTTT.

This clone came up a few times. V gene TRBV2 combines with J gene TRBJ2-7; weak D call: TRBD2 (5 bases). V lost 3 bases and J lost 7, with 10 bases in between. The CDR3 has 12 amino acids. CDR1 is SNHLY and CDR2 is FYNNEI in the germline V gene. CDR3 nucleotide sequence: TGTGCCAGCAGTGATATTCGGGGAGAGCAGTACTTC. It specifies CASSDIRGEQYF.

In DNA form, the CDR3 reads TGTGCCAGCAGCTTAGCGTATAGCGGGGGCTCACGAAGGAATTACGAGCAGTACTTC. This encodes CASSLAYSGGSRRNYEQYF. This chain connects TRBV7-8 to TRBJ2-7; 9 bases map to TRBD2. Per the germline V gene, CDR1 is SGHVS and CDR2 is FQNEAQ. Trimming cost V 0 bases and J 4 bases; bases outside gene matches: 16. This CDR3 is built from 19 residues.

The rearrangement uses TRBV9 and TRBJ2-3, with 10 bases aligning to TRBD2. Looked up from germline, CDR1 is SGDLS and CDR2 is YYNGEE. This CDR3 has 17 amino acids. The J segment lost 4 bases and the V segment lost 4 bases, leaving 12 bases of the junction unmatched. CDR3 amino acids: CASSLRHPSGSSDTQYF. In DNA form, the CDR3 reads TGTGCCAGCAGCCTTAGGCACCCTAGCGGGAGTTCAGATACGCAGTATTTT.

The chain couples TRBV4-1 to TRBJ2-7, with D maybe TRBD1 (6 bases). The CDR3 runs to 15 residues. Deletions cut 4 bases from V and 2 bases from J, with 15 bases between. CDR1 MGHRA and CDR2 YSYEKL come from the germline V gene. CDR3 bases: TGCGCCAGCAGCCCCGAACCGAGGACAGCCTACGAGCAGTACTTC. Translating it yields CASSPEPRTAYEQYF.

CDR3 DNA sequence: TGTGCCAGCAGTGGACTTGGTTGGGGCACCTCCTACGAGCAGTACTTC. The encoded protein is CASSGLGWGTSYEQYF. The chain joins TRBV6-1 to TRBJ2-7; D perhaps matches TRBD1 (5 bases). Looked up from germline, CDR1 is MNHNS and CDR2 is SASEGT. The germline V and J ends were trimmed by 4 bases and 0 bases, with 16 bases remaining between them. The CDR3 spans 16 residues.

V usage is TRBV7-9 and J usage is TRBJ2-7; TRBD1 is a possible D gene (5 bases). Germline V lookup: CDR1 SEHNR, CDR2 FQNEAQ (reference sequence). This CDR3 comprises 14 residues. Trimming shortened V by 5 bases and J by 0 bases, and 11 bases separated the two germline ends. CDR3 region: CASSHGHSSYEQYF. The CDR3 coding sequence is TGTGCCAGCAGCCACGGACATAGCTCCTACGAGCAGTACTTC.

The V gene is TRBV11-2, the J gene TRBJ2-1; D gene ambiguous. Per the germline V gene, CDR1 is SGHAT and CDR2 is FQNNGV. CDR3 length: 15 amino acids. V lost 1 base, J lost 2 bases, and 9 bases lay in between. CDR3 coding DNA: TGTGCCAGCAGCTTAGTTGGAGATCCCTACAATGAGCAGTTCTTC. This codes for CASSLVGDPYNEQFF.

This clone appeared a few times. V and J are TRBV7-2 and TRBJ1-4, with D possibly matching TRBD1 (6 bases). This CDR3 contains 17 residues. From germline, CDR1 is SGHTA and CDR2 FQGNSA. Trimming pared 3 bases from V and 8 bases from J, leaving 22 bases between. The CDR3 loop is CASSFGQQQGRTEKLFF. For the CDR3, the DNA is TGTGCCAGCAGCTTTGGTCAGCAACAGGGACGGACGGAAAAACTGTTTTTT.

The chain combines TRBV12-3 or TRBV12-4 with TRBJ1-5; D is unclear. The CDR3 has 11 residues. V was clipped by 5 bases and J by 4 bases, with 3 bases between them. The CDR3 nucleotides are TGTGCCAGCAGTCTTAATCAGCCCCAGCATTTT. Protein: CASSLNQPQHF.